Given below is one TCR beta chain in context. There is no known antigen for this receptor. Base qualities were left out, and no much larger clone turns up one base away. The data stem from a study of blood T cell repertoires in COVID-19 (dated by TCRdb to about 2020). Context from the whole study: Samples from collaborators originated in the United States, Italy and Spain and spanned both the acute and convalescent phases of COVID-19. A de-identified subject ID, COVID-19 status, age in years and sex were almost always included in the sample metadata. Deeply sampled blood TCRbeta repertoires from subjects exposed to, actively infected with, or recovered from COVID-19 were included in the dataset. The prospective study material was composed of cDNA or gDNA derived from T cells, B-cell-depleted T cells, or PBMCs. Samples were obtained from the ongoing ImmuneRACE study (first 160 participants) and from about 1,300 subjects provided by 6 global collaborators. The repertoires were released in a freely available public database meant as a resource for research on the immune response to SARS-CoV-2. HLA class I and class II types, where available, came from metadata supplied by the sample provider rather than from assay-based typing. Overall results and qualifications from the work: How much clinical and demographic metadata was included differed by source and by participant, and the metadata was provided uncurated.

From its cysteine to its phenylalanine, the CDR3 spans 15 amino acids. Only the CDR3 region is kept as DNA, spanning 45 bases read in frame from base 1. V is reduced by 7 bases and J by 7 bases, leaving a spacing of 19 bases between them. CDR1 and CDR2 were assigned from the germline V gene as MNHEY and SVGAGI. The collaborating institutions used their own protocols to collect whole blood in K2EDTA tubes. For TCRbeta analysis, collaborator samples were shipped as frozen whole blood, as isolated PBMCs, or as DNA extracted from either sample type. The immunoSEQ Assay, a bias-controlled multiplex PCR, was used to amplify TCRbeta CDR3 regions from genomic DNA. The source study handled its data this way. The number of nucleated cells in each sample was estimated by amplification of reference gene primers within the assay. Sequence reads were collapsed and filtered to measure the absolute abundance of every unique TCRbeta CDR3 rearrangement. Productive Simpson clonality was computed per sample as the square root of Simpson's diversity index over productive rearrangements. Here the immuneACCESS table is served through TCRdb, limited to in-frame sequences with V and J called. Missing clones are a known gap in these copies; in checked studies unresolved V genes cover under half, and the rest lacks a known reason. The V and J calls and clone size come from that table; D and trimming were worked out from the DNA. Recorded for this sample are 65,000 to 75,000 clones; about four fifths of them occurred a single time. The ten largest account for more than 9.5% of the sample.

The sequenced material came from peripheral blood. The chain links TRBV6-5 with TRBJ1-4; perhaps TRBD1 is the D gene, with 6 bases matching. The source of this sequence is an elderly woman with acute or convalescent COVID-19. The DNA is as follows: TGTGCCAGCATTCCTGGACAGCGTCGGGCTGAAAAACTGTTTTTT. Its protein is CASIPGQRRAEKLFF.